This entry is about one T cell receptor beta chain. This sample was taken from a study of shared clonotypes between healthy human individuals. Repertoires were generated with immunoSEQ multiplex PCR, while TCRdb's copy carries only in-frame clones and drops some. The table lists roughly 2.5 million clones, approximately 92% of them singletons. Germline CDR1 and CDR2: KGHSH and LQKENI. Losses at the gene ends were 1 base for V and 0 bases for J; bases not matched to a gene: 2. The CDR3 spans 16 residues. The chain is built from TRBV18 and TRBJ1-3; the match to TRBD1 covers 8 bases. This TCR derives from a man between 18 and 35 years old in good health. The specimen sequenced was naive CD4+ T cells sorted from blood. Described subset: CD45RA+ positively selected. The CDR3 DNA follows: TGTGCCAGCTCACCACAGGGACAGGTCTCTGGAAACACCATATATTTT. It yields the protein CASSPQGQVSGNTIYF.